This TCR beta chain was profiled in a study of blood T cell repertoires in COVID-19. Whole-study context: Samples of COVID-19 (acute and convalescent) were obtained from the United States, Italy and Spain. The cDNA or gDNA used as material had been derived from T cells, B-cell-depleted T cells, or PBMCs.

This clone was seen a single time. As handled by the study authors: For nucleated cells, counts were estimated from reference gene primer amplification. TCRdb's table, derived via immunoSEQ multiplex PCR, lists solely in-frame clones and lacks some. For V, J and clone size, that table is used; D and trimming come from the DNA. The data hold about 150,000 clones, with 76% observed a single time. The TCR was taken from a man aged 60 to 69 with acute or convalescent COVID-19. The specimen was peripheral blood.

Here the CDR3 DNA reads TGTGCCACCAGCGTTGCCCCGGACTTTTACAATGAGCAGTTCTTC. Protein: CATSVAPDFYNEQFF. The V and J genes are TRBV15 and TRBJ2-1, with D possibly matching TRBD2 (5 bases). The CDR3 consists of 15 residues. Trimming cost V 5 bases and J 4 bases, with 15 bases left between them. Looked up from germline, CDR1 is LNHNV and CDR2 is YYDKDF (reference sequence).